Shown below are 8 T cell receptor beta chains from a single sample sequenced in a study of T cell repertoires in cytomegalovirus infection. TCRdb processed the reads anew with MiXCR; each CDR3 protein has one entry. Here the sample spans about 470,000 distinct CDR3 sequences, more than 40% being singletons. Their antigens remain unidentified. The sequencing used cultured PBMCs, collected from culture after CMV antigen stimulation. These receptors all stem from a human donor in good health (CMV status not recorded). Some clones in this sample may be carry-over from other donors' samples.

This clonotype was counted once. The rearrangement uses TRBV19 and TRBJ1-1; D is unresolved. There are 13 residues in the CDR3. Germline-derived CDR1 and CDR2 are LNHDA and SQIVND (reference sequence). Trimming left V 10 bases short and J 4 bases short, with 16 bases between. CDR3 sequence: CATGSAGPTEAFF. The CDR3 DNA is TGTGCCACCGGCTCGGCAGGCCCCACTGAAGCTTTCTTT.

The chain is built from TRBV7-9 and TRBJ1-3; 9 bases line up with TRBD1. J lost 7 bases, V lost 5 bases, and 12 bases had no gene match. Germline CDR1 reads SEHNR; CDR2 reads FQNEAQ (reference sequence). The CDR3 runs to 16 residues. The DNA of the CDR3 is TGTGCCAGCAGCCCGCGGACAGGGGCTGTATCGAACACCATATATTTT. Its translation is CASSPRTGAVSNTIYF.

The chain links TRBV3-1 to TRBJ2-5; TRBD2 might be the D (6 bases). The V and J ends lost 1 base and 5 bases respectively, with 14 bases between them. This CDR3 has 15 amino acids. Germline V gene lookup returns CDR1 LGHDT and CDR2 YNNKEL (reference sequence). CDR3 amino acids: CASSQGWEVGETQYF. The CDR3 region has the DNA TGTGCCAGCAGCCAAGGATGGGAGGTCGGGGAGACCCAGTACTTC.

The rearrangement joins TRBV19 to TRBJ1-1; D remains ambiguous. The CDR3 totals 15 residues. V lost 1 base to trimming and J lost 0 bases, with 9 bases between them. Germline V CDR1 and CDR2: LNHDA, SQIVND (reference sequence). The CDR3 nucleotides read TGTGCCAGTAGTATAGGGGTACGGGTGAACACTGAAGCTTTCTTT. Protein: CASSIGVRVNTEAFF.

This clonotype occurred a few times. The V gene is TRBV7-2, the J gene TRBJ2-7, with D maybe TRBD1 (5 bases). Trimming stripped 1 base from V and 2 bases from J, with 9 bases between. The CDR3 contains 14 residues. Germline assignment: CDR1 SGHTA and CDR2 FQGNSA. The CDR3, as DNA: TGTGCCAGCAGCTTAGTTGGGGCGACCTACGAGCAGTACTTC. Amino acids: CASSLVGATYEQYF.

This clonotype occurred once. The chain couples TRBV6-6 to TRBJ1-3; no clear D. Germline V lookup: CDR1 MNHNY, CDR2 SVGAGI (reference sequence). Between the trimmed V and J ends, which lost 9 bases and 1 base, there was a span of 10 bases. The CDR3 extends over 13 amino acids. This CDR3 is CASPNYSGNTIYF. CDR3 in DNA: TGTGCCAGTCCAAATTATTCTGGAAACACCATATATTTT.

In nucleotides, the CDR3 is TGTGCCAGCAGCTTGGCTTCAGGGGCTAGCGGGAGTTCGTATACGCAGTATTTT. Protein: CASSLASGASGSSYTQYF. The rearrangement uses TRBV7-2 and TRBJ2-3; 10 bases agree with TRBD2. Germline V lookup: CDR1 SGHTA, CDR2 FQGNSA. The ends lost 3 bases at V and 7 bases at J; junction bases unmatched: 16. The CDR3 length is 18 residues.

The CDR3 protein is CASSLGRALSYEQYF. The CDR3 region has the DNA TGTGCCAGCAGCTTGGGCAGGGCTCTCTCCTACGAGCAGTACTTC. This rearrangement joins TRBV11-2 to TRBJ2-7; possible D gene TRBD1, 5 bases. Germline assignment: CDR1 SGHAT and CDR2 FQNNGV. The CDR3 length is 15 residues. The V gene lost 3 bases and the J gene lost 0 bases, with 12 bases spanning the gap.